A single sample is the source of the 31 T cell receptor beta chains below, sequenced in a study of T cells in Graves' hyperthyroidism and ophthalmopathy. Regions amplified from RNA transcripts were the TCR beta CDR3 regions. In the first-round RT-PCR of the TCR CDR3, the HTBI primer set was used. TCRdb reprocessed the multiplex PCR reads via MiXCR and lists one record per CDR3 protein. The sample consists of roughly 420,000 distinct CDR3 sequences, approximately 14% of them appearing once. What was sequenced was blood. The receptors were sampled from a young woman with Graves' hyperthyroidism.

The chain uses TRBV3-1 and TRBJ2-7; D ambiguous. CDR3 length equals 15 residues. V shed 1 base and J shed 0 bases, with 10 bases lying between them. Germline V gene data show CDR1 as LGHDT and CDR2 as YNNKEL (reference sequence). DNA for the CDR3: TGTGCCAGCAGCCAAGTGTGGCACAGCTCCTACGAGCAGTACTTC. Its protein is CASSQVWHSSYEQYF.

This clonotype was detected ten times or more. The chain combines TRBV10-3 with TRBJ2-5; D uncertain. The CDR3 has 13 residues. The germline V gene has CDR1 ENHRY and CDR2 SYGVKD. V dropped 6 bases and J dropped 4 bases, with 12 bases sitting between them. DNA for the CDR3: TGTGCCATCAGCCCACTCTTAGGAGAGACCCAGTACTTC. This codes for CAISPLLGETQYF.

This clonotype was recorded many times. The V and J genes are TRBV5-1 and TRBJ1-1, with D maybe TRBD1 (5 bases). V lost 4 bases and J lost 3, with 16 bases in between. Germline loops: CDR1 SGHRS, CDR2 YFSETQ. This CDR3 is built from 15 residues. The CDR3 reads CASSPGLGRYTEAFF. The CDR3 DNA reads TGCGCCAGCAGCCCAGGCTTGGGGCGATACACTGAAGCTTTCTTT.

This clonotype was observed at least ten times. The chain recombines TRBV6-5 with TRBJ2-2; possible D gene TRBD1, 5 bases. The V gene's germline CDR1 is MNHEY and CDR2 SVGAGI. The CDR3 totals 17 residues. The V end was cut by 0 bases, the J end by 7 bases, with 18 bases between. The DNA for the CDR3 is TGTGCCAGCAGTTACTCGTCCCCCCCAGGGAAATACGGGGAGCTGTTTTTT. Amino acid sequence: CASSYSSPPGKYGELFF.

This clonotype was detected ten times or more. V usage is TRBV6-5 and J usage is TRBJ2-7; no definite D call. V was trimmed by 0 bases and J by 5 bases, leaving 8 bases between them. Per germline, CDR1 MNHEY and CDR2 SVGAGI. This CDR3 region has 13 residues. The CDR3 region has the DNA TGTGCCAGCAGTTACTCGTGGCCTCACGAGCAGTACTTC. It encodes CASSYSWPHEQYF.

In regard to this clonotype: One junction end does not reproduce the germline sequence, and a read error may be involved. V and J are TRBV7-2 and TRBJ2-5, with D hard to call. The CDR3 runs 12 residues. Germline V lookup: CDR1 SGHTA, CDR2 FQGNSA. The CDR3 DNA is TGTGCCAGCAGCTTAGCGCCCTCTATACCGGACTTC. Its protein product is CASSLAPSIPDF.

This clonotype was found many times. The CDR3 coding sequence is TGCAGTGCTCCAATCTCCATACTAGCGGGAGTGCAACAGTTCTTC. Its translation: CSAPISILAGVQQFF. The chain carries TRBV20-1 and TRBJ2-1; 11 nucleotides align to TRBD2. J lost 13 bases, V lost 5 bases, and 16 bases had no gene match. Germline V gene data show CDR1 as DFQATT and CDR2 as SNEGSKA (reference sequence). CDR3 length: 15 residues.

This clonotype has at least ten counts. This chain uses TRBV13 with TRBJ2-3; a weak D match, TRBD2 (5 bases). V lost 5 bases to trimming and J lost 2 bases, with 14 bases between them. Germline-derived CDR1 and CDR2 are PRHDT and FYEKMQ (reference sequence). CDR3 size: 15 residues. The CDR3 DNA follows: TGTGCCAGCAGCCCAACCGGGGTCAACACAGATACGCAGTATTTT. Its protein is CASSPTGVNTDTQYF.

This clonotype was seen many times. The rearrangement joins TRBV28 to TRBJ2-3, with D tentatively TRBD1 or TRBD2 (7 bases each). This CDR3 comprises 16 residues. V lost 7 bases to trimming and J lost 5 bases, with 22 bases between them. Germline V gives CDR1 MDHEN, CDR2 SYDVKM. In DNA, the CDR3 is TGTGCCAGCAAATTAGCAGGGGGAGGGCCGATAGATACGCAGTATTTT. Amino acid sequence: CASKLAGGGPIDTQYF.

This clonotype showed up many times. CDR3 in amino acids: CASSQDPGGINQPQHF. The DNA of the CDR3 is TGTGCCAGCAGCCAAGATCCAGGGGGTATCAATCAGCCCCAGCATTTT. The chain employs TRBV3-1 and TRBJ1-5; 7 nucleotides match TRBD1. The CDR3 runs 16 residues. Germline-derived CDR1 and CDR2 are LGHDT and YNNKEL (reference sequence). V was clipped by 0 bases and J by 3 bases; unmatched bases: 5.

This clonotype has just a few counts. The chain has TRBV9 and TRBJ1-3, with D unresolved. The V end lost 4 bases, the J end lost 2 bases, and 10 bases lay between the germline ends. The germline V gene encodes CDR1 SGDLS and CDR2 YYNGEE. This CDR3 spans 14 amino acids. In DNA, the CDR3 is TGTGCCAGCAGCCCCCCTGGCCCTGGAAACACCATATATTTT. Encoded protein: CASSPPGPGNTIYF. Supplemented by reference TRBV9 and TRBJ1-3, the full variable domain reads DSGVTQTPKHLITATGQRVTLRCSPRSGDLSVYWYQQSLDQGLQFLIQYYNGEERAKGNILERFSAQQFPDLHSELNLSSLELGDSALYFCASSPPGPGNTIYFGEGSWLTVV.

The chain combines TRBV19 with TRBJ2-7, with TRBD1 matching over 12 bases. Germline CDR1 LNHDA, CDR2 SQIVND (reference sequence). The CDR3 totals 15 residues. V shed 4 bases, J shed 0 bases, and the junction held 1 base outside the gene matches. CDR3 DNA: TGTGCCAGTAGTAAGGGACAGGGGGCCTCCTACGAGCAGTACTTC. Its protein product is CASSKGQGASYEQYF.

This clonotype occurred many times. CDR3 sequence (DNA): TGCAGTGCAGACGATAGGACTAGCGGGAGATACGAGCAGTACTTC. Translation gives CSADDRTSGRYEQYF. This chain uses TRBV20-1 with TRBJ2-7, with TRBD2 matching 13 bases. Per the germline V gene, CDR1 is DFQATT and CDR2 is SNEGSKA (reference sequence). V shed 6 bases and J 4 bases; nucleotides not matched to a gene: 9. The CDR3 loop spans 15 amino acids.

This clonotype was observed at least ten times. The chain couples TRBV27 to TRBJ2-7; 9 bases line up with TRBD1. CDR1 and CDR2 from the germline V gene are MNHEY and SMNVEV (reference sequence). CDR3 length equals 15 residues. The V segment lost 3 bases and the J segment 4 bases; nucleotides outside the gene matches: 7. The CDR3 DNA reads TGTGCCAGCAGTTTTGGAGGGACAGGGACTTACGAGCAGTACTTC. Residues: CASSFGGTGTYEQYF.

There are many counts of this clonotype. Here the CDR3 reads CSGDRGLNTEAFF. DNA for the CDR3: TGCAGCGGCGACAGGGGCCTGAACACTGAAGCTTTCTTT. The chain is built from TRBV29-1 and TRBJ1-1, with TRBD1 matching 8 bases. CDR3 length: 13 amino acids. V lost 7 bases to trimming and J lost 0 bases; unmatched junction nucleotides: 4. The V gene's germline CDR1 is SQVTM and CDR2 ANQGSEA.

There are many counts of this clonotype. The chain uses TRBV6-2 or TRBV6-3 and TRBJ2-1, with 9 bases that match TRBD2. Germline CDR1 MNHEY, CDR2 SVGEGT. This CDR3 has 16 amino acids. With V trimmed by 6 bases and J by 0 bases, 6 bases remained unmatched. CDR3 protein: CASRIAGVISYNEQFF. In nucleotides, the CDR3 is TGTGCCAGCAGAATAGCGGGAGTGATCTCCTACAATGAGCAGTTCTTC.

This clonotype was detected a few times. J is TRBJ1-5 and V is TRBV7-2; D remains unclear. CDR3 length: 15 amino acids. Between the trimmed V and J ends, which lost 4 bases and 4 bases, there was a span of 14 bases. Germline V gene lookup returns CDR1 SGHTA and CDR2 FQGNSA. The CDR3 nucleotides are TGTGCCAGCAGCTCCGGTCCTGGACGTAATCAGCCCCAGCATTTT. Translation: CASSSGPGRNQPQHF.

This clonotype was seen ten or more times. This chain connects TRBV29-1 to TRBJ2-5; 10 bases match TRBD1. The CDR3 covers 14 residues. V trimming: 5 bases; J trimming: 4 bases; junction bases outside the gene matches: 7. Looked up from germline, CDR1 is SQVTM and CDR2 is ANQGSEA. The CDR3 region is CSVLGTGVIETQYF. Written as DNA, the CDR3 is TGCAGCGTTTTGGGGACAGGGGTGATAGAGACCCAGTACTTC.

The J gene is TRBJ2-5, the V gene TRBV20-1; D could derive from TRBD1 or TRBD2 (5 bases each). Trimming took 5 bases from V and 3 from J, leaving 13 bases between them. The germline CDR1 and CDR2 sequences are DFQATT and SNEGSKA (reference sequence). The CDR3 runs to 13 residues. The CDR3 sequence: CSALAGTEETQYF. The CDR3 DNA follows: TGCAGTGCTCTAGCCGGGACGGAAGAGACCCAGTACTTC.

There are many counts of this clonotype. The chain is built from TRBV2 and TRBJ2-7, with 10 bases lining up with TRBD2. In germline, CDR1 is SNHLY, CDR2 FYNNEI. This CDR3 has 16 residues. J was trimmed by 3 bases and V by 0 bases; bases with no gene match: 5. The CDR3 loop is CASSEALTSGNYEQYF. In DNA, the CDR3 is TGTGCCAGCAGTGAAGCCCTTACTAGCGGGAACTACGAGCAGTACTTC.

This chain uses TRBV12-3 or TRBV12-4 with TRBJ2-7; tentative D call: TRBD2 (6 bases). V shed 3 bases and J shed 4 bases, with 16 bases lying between them. This CDR3 is built from 15 residues. This CDR3 reads CASSFIPREHYEQYF. DNA for the CDR3: TGTGCCAGCAGTTTTATCCCTCGGGAGCATTACGAGCAGTACTTC.

In this sample, this clonotype turned up many times. The V gene is TRBV11-2, the J gene TRBJ2-3; D unresolved. The length of the CDR3 is 13 residues. The germline gives CDR1 SGHAT, CDR2 FQNNGV. The ends were cut back, 2 bases at V and 2 bases at J, with 5 bases in the middle. In DNA, the CDR3 is TGTGCCAGCAGCTTACGCGTCACAGATACGCAGTATTTT. Amino acids: CASSLRVTDTQYF.

This clonotype has only a few counts. The V and J genes are TRBV6-5 and TRBJ2-7; D not certain. The CDR3 is made up of 15 amino acids. Germline V gene data show CDR1 as MNHEY and CDR2 as SVGAGI. Trimming removed 2 bases at V and 0 bases at J, with 11 bases between. For the CDR3, the DNA is TGTGCCAGCAGTTACGGGGATGGATCCTCCTACGAGCAGTACTTC. Its translation is CASSYGDGSSYEQYF.

V usage is TRBV3-1 and J usage is TRBJ2-7; the D gene could be TRBD1 or TRBD2 (5 bases each). The J call may be wrong; the DNA end is better matched by TRBJ2-1. This CDR3 spans 19 amino acids. CDR1 and CDR2 from the germline V gene are LGHDT and YNNKEL (reference sequence). The DNA of the CDR3 is TGTGCCAGCAGCCAAGCCCCCCCGGGGACGCCAACAGCCTCCTACGAGCAGTTCTTC. Protein sequence: CASSQAPPGTPTASYEQFF.

The table lists this clonotype with many counts. This chain links TRBV10-3 with TRBJ2-7, with TRBD2 as a possible D gene (6 bases). Germline V gene lookup returns CDR1 ENHRY and CDR2 SYGVKD. V dropped 5 bases and J dropped 1 base, with 18 bases sitting between them. This CDR3 is 16 amino acids long. In DNA, the CDR3 is TGTGCCATCAGTCCAGGTGGAGCGGGCGCATCCTACGAGCAGTACTTC. It codes for CAISPGGAGASYEQYF.

This clonotype appeared a few times. The rearrangement uses TRBV9 and TRBJ2-1, with a possible D match to TRBD1 (7 bases). The V end was cut by 3 bases, the J end by 7 bases, with 17 bases between. Germline CDR1 reads SGDLS; CDR2 reads YYNGEE. This CDR3 contains 15 residues. For the CDR3, the DNA is TGTGCCAGCAGCGGCCGGGACTCCAGGGGGAATGAGCAGTTCTTC. Protein product: CASSGRDSRGNEQFF.

There are many counts of this clonotype. J is TRBJ2-7 and V is TRBV20-1; tentative D call: TRBD1 (5 bases). The V end lost 3 bases, the J end lost 2 bases, and 14 bases lay between the germline ends. Germline V gene sequence: CDR1 DFQATT, CDR2 SNEGSKA (reference sequence). This CDR3 comprises 14 residues. In DNA, the CDR3 is TGCAGTGCTAGGAGAAGGGGCAGCACCTACGAGCAGTACTTC. The encoded protein is CSARRRGSTYEQYF.

V gene TRBV6-1 combines with J gene TRBJ2-7; a possible D gene is TRBD2 (5 bases). V lost 5 bases, J lost 5 bases, and 19 bases lay in between. Germline CDR1 reads MNHNS; CDR2 reads SASEGT. The CDR3 is made up of 15 amino acids. CDR3 sequence (DNA): TGTGCCAGCAGTCCGGTTGGTGAGGGTCCCAACGAGCAGTACTTC. It translates to CASSPVGEGPNEQYF.

This clonotype was seen many times. This chain joins TRBV15 and TRBJ2-2; D may be TRBD1 or TRBD2 (5 bases each). This CDR3 is 14 amino acids long. Germline loops: CDR1 LNHNV, CDR2 YYDKDF (reference sequence). Trimming left V 6 bases short and J 3 bases short, with 11 bases between. The CDR3 DNA reads TGTGCCACCAGTGCGAGGGGCTACACCGGGGAGCTGTTTTTT. Residues: CATSARGYTGELFF.

This clonotype was seen a handful of times. The chain is built from TRBV28 and TRBJ2-5; TRBD2 matches at 13 bases. Trimming took 3 bases from V and 7 from J; bases not matched to a gene: 5. This CDR3 has 15 residues. Germline CDR1 reads MDHEN; CDR2 reads SYDVKM. This CDR3 is CASSFPGLAGRTQYF. CDR3 nucleotides: TGTGCCAGCAGTTTCCCGGGACTAGCGGGACGGACCCAGTACTTC.

This clonotype was seen more than once but under ten times. V usage is TRBV19 and J usage is TRBJ1-2; possibly TRBD1 for D (6 bases). The CDR3 runs to 17 residues. The germline gives CDR1 LNHDA, CDR2 SQIVND (reference sequence). V was trimmed by 2 bases and J by 0 bases, leaving 16 bases between them. CDR3 in DNA: TGTGCCAGTAGTATAACTACTTACAGGGATACTAACTATGGCTACACCTTC. It codes for CASSITTYRDTNYGYTF.